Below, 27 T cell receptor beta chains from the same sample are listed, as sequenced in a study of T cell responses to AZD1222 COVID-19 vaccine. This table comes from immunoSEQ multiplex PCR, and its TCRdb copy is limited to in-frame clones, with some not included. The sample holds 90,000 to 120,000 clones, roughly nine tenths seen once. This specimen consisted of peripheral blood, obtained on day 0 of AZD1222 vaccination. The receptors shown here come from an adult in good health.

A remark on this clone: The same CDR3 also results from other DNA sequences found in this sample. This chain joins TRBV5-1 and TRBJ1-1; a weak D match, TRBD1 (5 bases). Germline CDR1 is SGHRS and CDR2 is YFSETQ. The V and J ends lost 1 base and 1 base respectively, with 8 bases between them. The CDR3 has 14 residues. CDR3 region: CASSLSGANTEAFF. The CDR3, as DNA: TGCGCCAGCAGCTTGAGCGGGGCGAACACTGAAGCTTTCTTT. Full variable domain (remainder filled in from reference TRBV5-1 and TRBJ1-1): KAGVTQTPRYLIKTRGQQVTLSCSPISGHRSVSWYQQTPGQGLQFLFEYFSETQRNKGNFPGRFSGRQFSNSRSEMNVSTLELGDSALYLCASSLSGANTEAFFGQGTRLTVV.

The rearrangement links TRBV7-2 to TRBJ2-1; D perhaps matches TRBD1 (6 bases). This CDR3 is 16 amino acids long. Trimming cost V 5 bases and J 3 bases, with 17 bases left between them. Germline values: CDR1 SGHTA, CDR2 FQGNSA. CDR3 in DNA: TGTGCCAGCAGCGCCGGTTCTCAGGGGAACTACAATGAGCAGTTCTTC. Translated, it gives CASSAGSQGNYNEQFF.

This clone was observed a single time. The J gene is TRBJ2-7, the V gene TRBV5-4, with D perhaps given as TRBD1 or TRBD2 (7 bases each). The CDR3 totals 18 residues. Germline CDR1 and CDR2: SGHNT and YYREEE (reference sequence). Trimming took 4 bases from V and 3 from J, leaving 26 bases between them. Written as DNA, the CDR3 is TGTGCCAGCAGCCAAGACAGGGTTAAGCGGGGTACTCTCTACGAGCAGTACTTC. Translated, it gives CASSQDRVKRGTLYEQYF.

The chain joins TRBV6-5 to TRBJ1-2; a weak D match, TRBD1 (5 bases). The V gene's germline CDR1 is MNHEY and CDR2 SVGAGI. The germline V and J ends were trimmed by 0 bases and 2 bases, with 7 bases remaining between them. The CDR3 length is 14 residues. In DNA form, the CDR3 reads TGTGCCAGCAGTTACTCTTCAGGGAACTATGGCTACACCTTC. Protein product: CASSYSSGNYGYTF.

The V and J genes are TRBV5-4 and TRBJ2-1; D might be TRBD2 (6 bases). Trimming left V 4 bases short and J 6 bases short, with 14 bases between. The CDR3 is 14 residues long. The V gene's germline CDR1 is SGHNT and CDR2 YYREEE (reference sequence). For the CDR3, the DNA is TGTGCCAGCAGCCCCCAGGAGGGCGGCAATGAGCAGTTCTTC. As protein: CASSPQEGGNEQFF. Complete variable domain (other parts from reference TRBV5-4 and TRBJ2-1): ETGVTQSPTHLIKTRGQQVTLRCSSQSGHNTVSWYQQALGQGPQFIFQYYREEENGRGNFPPRFSGLQFPNYSSELNVNALELDDSALYLCASSPQEGGNEQFFGPGTRLTVL.

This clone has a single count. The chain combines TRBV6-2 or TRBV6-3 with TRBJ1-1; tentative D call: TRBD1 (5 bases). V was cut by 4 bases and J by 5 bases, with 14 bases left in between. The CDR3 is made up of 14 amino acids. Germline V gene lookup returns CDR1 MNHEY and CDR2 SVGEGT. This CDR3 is CASSFAGSGTEAFF. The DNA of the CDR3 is TGTGCCAGCAGTTTCGCAGGGTCAGGTACTGAAGCTTTCTTT.

This CDR3 is CASSPGQGLRETQYF. The CDR3 nucleotides read TGTGCCAGTAGTCCCGGACAGGGCTTGCGGGAGACCCAGTACTTC. This chain connects TRBV19 to TRBJ2-5, with 8 bases fitting TRBD1. CDR3 size: 15 residues. Germline V gene sequence: CDR1 LNHDA, CDR2 SQIVND (reference sequence). The trim removed 5 bases at V and 5 bases at J, leaving 10 bases unmatched.

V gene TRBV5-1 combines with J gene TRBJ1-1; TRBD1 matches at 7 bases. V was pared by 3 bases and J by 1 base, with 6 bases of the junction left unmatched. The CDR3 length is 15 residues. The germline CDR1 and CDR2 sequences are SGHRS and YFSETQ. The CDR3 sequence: CASSWRGTENTEAFF. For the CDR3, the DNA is TGCGCCAGCAGCTGGCGTGGGACAGAGAACACTGAAGCTTTCTTT. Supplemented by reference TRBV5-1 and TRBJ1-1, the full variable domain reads KAGVTQTPRYLIKTRGQQVTLSCSPISGHRSVSWYQQTPGQGLQFLFEYFSETQRNKGNFPGRFSGRQFSNSRSEMNVSTLELGDSALYLCASSWRGTENTEAFFGQGTRLTVV.

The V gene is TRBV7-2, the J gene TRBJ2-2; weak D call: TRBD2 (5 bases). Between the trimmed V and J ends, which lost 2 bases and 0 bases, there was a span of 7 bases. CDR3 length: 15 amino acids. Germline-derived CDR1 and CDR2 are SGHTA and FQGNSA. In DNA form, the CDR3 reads TGTGCCAGCAGCTTAAGGACTGCGAACACCGGGGAGCTGTTTTTT. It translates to CASSLRTANTGELFF.

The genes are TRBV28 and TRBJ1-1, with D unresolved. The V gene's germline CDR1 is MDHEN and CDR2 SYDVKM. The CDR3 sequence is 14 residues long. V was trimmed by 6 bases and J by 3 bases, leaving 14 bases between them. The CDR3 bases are TGTGCCAGCAGAGTTTATGGCGGGGACACTGAAGCTTTCTTT. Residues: CASRVYGGDTEAFF. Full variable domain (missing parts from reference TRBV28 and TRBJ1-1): DVKVTQSSRYLVKRTGEKVFLECVQDMDHENMFWYRQDPGLGLRLIYFSYDVKMKEKGDIPEGYSVSREKKERFSLILESASTNQTSMYLCASRVYGGDTEAFFGQGTRLTVV.

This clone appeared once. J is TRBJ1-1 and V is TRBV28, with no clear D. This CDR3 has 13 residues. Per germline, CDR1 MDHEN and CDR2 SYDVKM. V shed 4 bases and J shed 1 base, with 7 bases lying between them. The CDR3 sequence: CASSSTENTEAFF. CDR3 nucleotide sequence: TGTGCCAGCAGTTCAACGGAGAACACTGAAGCTTTCTTT.

Here the CDR3 reads CATSDPKTGGNQPQHF. The DNA for the CDR3 is TGTGCCACCAGTGACCCCAAGACAGGGGGCAATCAGCCCCAGCATTTT. This chain uses TRBV24-1 with TRBJ1-5; 8 bases align to TRBD1. V lost 4 bases, J lost 2 bases, and 6 bases stayed unmatched. CDR1 and CDR2 (germline): KGHDR, SFDVKD. This CDR3 is built from 16 residues.

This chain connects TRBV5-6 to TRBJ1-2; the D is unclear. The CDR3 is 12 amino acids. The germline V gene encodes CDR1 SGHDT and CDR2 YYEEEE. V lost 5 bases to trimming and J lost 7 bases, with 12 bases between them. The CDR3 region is CASRRMFGGYTF. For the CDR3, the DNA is TGTGCCAGCAGGCGAATGTTCGGTGGCTACACCTTC.

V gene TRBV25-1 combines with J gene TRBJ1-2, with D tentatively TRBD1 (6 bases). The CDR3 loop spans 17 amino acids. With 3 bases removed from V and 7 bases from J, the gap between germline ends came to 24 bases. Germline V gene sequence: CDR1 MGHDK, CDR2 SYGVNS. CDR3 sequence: CASSDPGQPHLGGGYTF. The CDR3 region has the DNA TGTGCCAGCAGTGATCCCGGACAGCCACACCTGGGCGGTGGCTACACCTTC.

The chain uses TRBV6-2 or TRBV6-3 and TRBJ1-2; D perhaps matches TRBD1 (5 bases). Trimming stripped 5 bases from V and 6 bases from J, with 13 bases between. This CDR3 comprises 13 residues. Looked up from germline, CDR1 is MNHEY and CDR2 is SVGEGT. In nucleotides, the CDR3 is TGTGCCAGCAGTCGTGGGACGGCGGATGGCTACACCTTC. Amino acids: CASSRGTADGYTF.

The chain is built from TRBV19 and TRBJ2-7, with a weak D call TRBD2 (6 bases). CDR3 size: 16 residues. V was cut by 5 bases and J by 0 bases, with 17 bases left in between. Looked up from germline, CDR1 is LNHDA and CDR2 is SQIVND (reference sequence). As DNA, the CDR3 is TGTGCCAGTAGTCCGCCGGCGGGGAGGTACTCCTACGAGCAGTACTTC. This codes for CASSPPAGRYSYEQYF.

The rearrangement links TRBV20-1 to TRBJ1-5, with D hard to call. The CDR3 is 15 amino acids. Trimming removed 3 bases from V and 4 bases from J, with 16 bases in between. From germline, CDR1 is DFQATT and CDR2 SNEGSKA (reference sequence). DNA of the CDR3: TGCAGTGCTAGTAGCGGGAGTCAGTCAAATCAGCCCCAGCATTTT. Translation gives CSASSGSQSNQPQHF.

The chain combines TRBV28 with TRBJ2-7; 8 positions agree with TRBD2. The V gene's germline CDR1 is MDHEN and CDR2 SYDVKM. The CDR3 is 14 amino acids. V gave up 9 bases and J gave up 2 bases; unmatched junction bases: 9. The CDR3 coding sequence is TGTGCCAGTTACACGGGAGGGCCCACCTACGAGCAGTACTTC. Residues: CASYTGGPTYEQYF.

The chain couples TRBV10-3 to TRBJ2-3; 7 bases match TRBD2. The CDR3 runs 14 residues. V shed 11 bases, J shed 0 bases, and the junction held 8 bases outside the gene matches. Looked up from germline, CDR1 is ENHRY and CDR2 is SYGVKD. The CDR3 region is CASQLAQSTDTQYF. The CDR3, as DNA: TGTGCCTCCCAACTAGCGCAAAGCACAGATACGCAGTATTTT.

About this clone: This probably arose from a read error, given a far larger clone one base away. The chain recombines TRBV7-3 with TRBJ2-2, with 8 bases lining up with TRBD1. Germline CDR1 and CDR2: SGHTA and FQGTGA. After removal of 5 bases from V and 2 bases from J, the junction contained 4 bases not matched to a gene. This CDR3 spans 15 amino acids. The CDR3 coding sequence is TGTGCCAGCAGCGAGGGACAGGCTAACACCGGGGAGCTGTTTTTT. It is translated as CASSEGQANTGELFF.

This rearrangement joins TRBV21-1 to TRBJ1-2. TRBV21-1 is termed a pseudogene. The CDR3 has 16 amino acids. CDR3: CASSQDPAGADYGYTF. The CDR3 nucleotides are TGTGCCAGCAGCCAGGACCCGGCGGGGGCTGACTATGGCTACACCTTC.

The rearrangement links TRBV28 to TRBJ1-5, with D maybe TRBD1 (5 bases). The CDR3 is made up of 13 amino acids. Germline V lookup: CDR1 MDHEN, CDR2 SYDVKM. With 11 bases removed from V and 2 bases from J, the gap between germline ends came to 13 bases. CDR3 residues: CASSWGGNQPQHF. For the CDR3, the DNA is TGTGCCTCGAGTTGGGGGGGCAATCAGCCCCAGCATTTT. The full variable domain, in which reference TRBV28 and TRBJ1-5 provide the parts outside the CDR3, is DVKVTQSSRYLVKRTGEKVFLECVQDMDHENMFWYRQDPGLGLRLIYFSYDVKMKEKGDIPEGYSVSREKKERFSLILESASTNQTSMYLCASSWGGNQPQHFGDGTRLSIL.

Written as DNA, the CDR3 is TGTGCCACCAGGGAAGACAGATACAATGAGCAGTTCTTC. Protein product: CATREDRYNEQFF. The chain is built from TRBV10-3 and TRBJ2-1; D is possibly TRBD1 (5 bases). V was shortened by 10 bases and J by 4 bases, with 14 bases between the two germline ends. The length of the CDR3 is 13 residues. Germline V gives CDR1 ENHRY, CDR2 SYGVKD.

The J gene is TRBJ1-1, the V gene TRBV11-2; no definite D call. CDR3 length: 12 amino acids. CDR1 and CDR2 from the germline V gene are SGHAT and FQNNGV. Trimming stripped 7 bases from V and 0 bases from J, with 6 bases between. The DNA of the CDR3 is TGTGCCAGCAAGGGCATGAACACTGAAGCTTTCTTT. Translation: CASKGMNTEAFF.

CDR3 DNA: TGCGCCAGCAGCGCCAAACAGAGTTACAATGAGCAGTTCTTC. Translation: CASSAKQSYNEQFF. The V call is TRBV5-1, the J call TRBJ2-1; D unclear. This CDR3 contains 14 residues. Trimming removed 4 bases at V and 4 bases at J, with 12 bases between. CDR1 and CDR2 (germline): SGHRS, YFSETQ. Full variable domain (outside the CDR3, taken from reference TRBV5-1 and TRBJ2-1): KAGVTQTPRYLIKTRGQQVTLSCSPISGHRSVSWYQQTPGQGLQFLFEYFSETQRNKGNFPGRFSGRQFSNSRSEMNVSTLELGDSALYLCASSAKQSYNEQFFGPGTRLTVL.

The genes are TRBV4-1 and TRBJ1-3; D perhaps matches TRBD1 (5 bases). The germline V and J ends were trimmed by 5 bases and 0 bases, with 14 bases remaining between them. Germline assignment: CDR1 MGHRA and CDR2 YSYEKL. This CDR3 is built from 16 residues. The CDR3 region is CASSNGQGYSGNTIYF. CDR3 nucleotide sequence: TGCGCCAGCAGCAACGGGCAGGGTTACTCTGGAAACACCATATATTTT.

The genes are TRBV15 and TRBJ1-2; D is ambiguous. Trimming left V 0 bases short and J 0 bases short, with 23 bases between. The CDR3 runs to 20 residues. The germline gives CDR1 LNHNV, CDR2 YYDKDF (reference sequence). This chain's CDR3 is CATSRDSPTLQEQANYGYTF. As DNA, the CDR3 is TGTGCCACCAGCAGAGATTCCCCTACGTTGCAGGAACAAGCTAACTATGGCTACACCTTC.